This TCR beta chain was profiled in a study of T cells in tuberculosis. The wider study: CD1B tetramers identified T cells specific for mycobacterial lipid GMM.

Trimming took off 0 bases at V and 6 bases at J, with 16 bases between the two ends. The CDR3 contains 16 residues. Germline V gene sequence: CDR1 LGHNA, CDR2 YNFKEQ. No alpha-beta pairing information exists for these sequences. Produced via immunoSEQ multiplex PCR; TCRdb's table is partial and in-frame only. The sample carries 88,000 or so clones, approximately 91% recorded once. Cells were sorted from thawed PBMC rested overnight and stained with GMM-loaded CD1B tetramer, viability dye and anti-CD3. The lipid loaded on the CD1B tetramers was C32 glucose monomycolate from Rhodococcus equi. About 100,000 tetramer-negative cells were sorted from each donor.

Material: CD1b-GMM tetramer-negative cells sorted from PBMCs. This chain uses TRBV4-2 with TRBJ2-3; perhaps TRBD2 as D (7 bases). This TCR derives from an adult woman with latent tuberculosis. The CDR3 DNA sequence: TGTGCCAGCAGCCAAGAGCGCCGGGGGGCCGGGGATACGCAGTATTTT. The encoded protein is CASSQERRGAGDTQYF.